This T cell receptor beta chain derives from a study of OX40 agonist ivuxolimab in advanced cancers. Concerning the study at large: Ivuxolimab was a fully human IgG2 agonistic monoclonal antibody targeting the costimulatory receptor OX40 (CD134). Intravenous ivuxolimab was administered to patients every 2 weeks at six dose levels: 0.01, 0.1, 0.3, 1.5, 3 and 10 mg/kg. Of the approximately 50 dose-escalation patients, hepatocellular carcinoma was present in around 20, melanoma in around 15, renal cell carcinoma in 9 and head and neck cancer in 9. In the dose-escalation cohort, 82.7% of patients were male, and the mean age was around 60 years, with a range of 23 to 79. Patients were allowed to have had prior anti-PD-1, anti-PD-L1 or anti-CTLA-4 therapy, and 40% to 45% of the dose-escalation patients had previously received checkpoint inhibitors. Partial responses were achieved by three dose-escalation patients, of whom one had hepatocellular carcinoma and two had cutaneous melanoma. The point of sequencing TCRbeta in the periphery was to test whether ivuxolimab changed TCR sequence diversity and drove clonal T-cell expansion. The paper describes the monotherapy dose-escalation part (N ≈ 52 patients) of the phase I trial of ivuxolimab. What the authors observed across the whole study: After ivuxolimab, more expanded clones were found on average in CD8+ T cells than in CD4+ T cells. In the 0.1-3.0 mg/kg groups, partial responders had among the lowest normalized peripheral clonal expansion, particularly in CD8+ T cells. Clonal expansion of both CD4+ and CD8+ blood T cells was observed from baseline to week 6 at doses 0.1 to 3.0 mg/kg. Low levels of normalized T-cell clonal expansion were also seen in some nonresponding patients. Antigen specificity was not determined for the clonally expanded peripheral T cells.

Turning to this clone: The antigen this receptor binds is unknown. The sample holds no much larger clone one base away, and base qualities are not on file.

Genomic DNA was isolated from the sorted cells so that the TCRbeta CDR3 region could be sequenced. The immunoSEQ Assay was used for sequencing of TCRbeta CDR3 regions. TCRdb took this table from immuneACCESS and kept in-frame rearrangements with V and J called. Such tables lack part of the clones; where checked against another copy, unresolved V genes explain under half of the gap, and the rest is unexplained. Within this sample are about 47,000 clones, with 75% to 85% of them counted one time only. The ten largest clones represent approximately 2.5% of the sample. The trial excluded patients who had a history of autoimmune disease or who were on systemic immunosuppression. Peripheral blood for TCR sequencing was drawn from every dose cohort at baseline, at cycle 4 day 1 and at cycle 7 day 1. The samples were taken from a phase I, first-in-human, multicenter, open-label dose-escalation trial of ivuxolimab. Adults with locally advanced or metastatic head and neck squamous cell, hepatocellular, melanoma or renal cell carcinoma were enrolled in the trial. Before TCR sequencing, CD4+ and CD8+ T cells were separately sorted from peripheral blood.

Sequencing used CD4+ or CD8+ T cells sorted from blood, obtained in a trial of the OX40 agonist ivuxolimab. The TCR comes from an adult with an advanced solid tumor such as melanoma, head and neck, liver or kidney cancer.

The nucleotides are TGTGCCAGCATGACAGGGGGCTTAGATACGCAGTATTTT. This translates into CASMTGGLDTQYF. This sequence uses TRBV6-5 and TRBJ2-3, with 10 middle bases fitting TRBD1. CDR1 MNHEY and CDR2 SVGAGI were looked up in the germline V gene. Compared with germline, V lacks 7 bases and J lacks 5 bases; bases without a gene match: 3. There are 13 amino acids in the CDR3, from cysteine to phenylalanine inclusive. Of all the DNA, just the CDR3 is kept, 39 bases in frame from base 1.